This TCR beta chain comes out of a study of CD8 T cells in Susac syndrome. RNA amounts of about 0.45 to 1 ug underwent reverse transcription with random hexamers. Amplification of TCR beta CDR3 across 54 Vbeta and 13 Jbeta was performed with immunoSEQ multiplex PCR. TCRdb re-analysed the immunoSEQ multiplex PCR reads in MiXCR, keeping a single row per CDR3 protein. The table includes about 24,000 distinct CDR3 sequences, over 85% detected once. The ends were cut back, 2 bases at V and 4 bases at J, with 9 bases in the middle. The CDR3 is 13 amino acids. In germline, CDR1 is LNHDA, CDR2 SQIVND (reference sequence).

This chain joins TRBV19 and TRBJ2-7; the D is unclear. The sequenced material came from CD8+ T cells from PBMCs. The receptor's source is a human donor with Susac syndrome. The CDR3 DNA reads as TGTGCCAGTAGTATAACGGCTAAATACGAGCAGTACTTC. Translated: CASSITAKYEQYF.